This T cell receptor beta chain was sequenced in a study of T cell clonotyping in hematopoietic cell transplantation. Overall study findings and caveats: Recipient TCR diversity dropped after transplant; expanded clonotypes rose from day 30 to 180. CD4 and CD8 repertoire contributions could not be separated without sorting. Few recipient clonotypes overlapped donors; over 95% were de novo at given depth.

V was shortened by 1 base and J by 0 bases, with 11 bases between the two germline ends. Per germline, CDR1 SGHRS and CDR2 YFSETQ. The CDR3 is made up of 16 amino acids. Generated by immunoSEQ multiplex PCR, the TCRdb table keeps only in-frame clones and is missing some. This table has fewer than 3,500 clones, roughly 57% appearing once. A remark on this clone: Its antigen is unknown.

Recipients were bled about 28 days pretransplant and at posttransplant days 30, 100, 180. The sample consisted of peripheral blood mononuclear cells, taken 30 days after allogeneic stem cell transplant. The genes are TRBV5-1 and TRBJ2-4; D remains unclear. The TCR comes from a female patient between 30 and 39 years old who had an allogeneic stem cell transplant, so T cells may come from the graft donor. Some clones in this sample may be carry-over from other donors' samples. CDR3 region: CASSLNRNLAKNIQYF. CDR3 in DNA: TGCGCCAGCAGCTTGAACCGCAACCTAGCCAAAAACATTCAGTACTTC. The full variable domain, completed using reference TRBV5-1 and TRBJ2-4, is KAGVTQTPRYLIKTRGQQVTLSCSPISGHRSVSWYQQTPGQGLQFLFEYFSETQRNKGNFPGRFSGRQFSNSRSEMNVSTLELGDSALYLCASSLNRNLAKNIQYFGAGTRLSVL.